This entry features one TCR beta chain sequence. The antigen is undetermined. V was trimmed by 4 bases and J by 4 bases, leaving 10 bases between them. The CDR3 loop spans 13 amino acids. Assay: immunoSEQ multiplex PCR; the TCRdb copy retains only in-frame clones and omits some. The sample includes about 140,000 clones, roughly 90% of them seen just once. This sample is drawn from a study of T cell responses to AZD1222 COVID-19 vaccine. Study results and limitations: As reported, nearly half of all spike-specific TCRs target variant regions that are unmutated. In a largely white British group with more females than males, clonal diversity was possibly underestimated.

This clonotype originated in an adult in good health. The V call is TRBV12-3 or TRBV12-4, the J call TRBJ1-1; perhaps TRBD1 as D (6 bases). Specimen: peripheral blood, collected on day 0 of AZD1222 vaccination. The CDR3 sequence: CASSYRASTEAFF. The CDR3 coding sequence is TGTGCCAGCAGTTACAGGGCGAGCACTGAAGCTTTCTTT.